Shown below are 31 T cell receptor beta chains from a single sample sequenced in a study of cytomegalovirus exposure and HLA in healthy donors. Here immunoSEQ multiplex PCR was the method, and the copy in TCRdb shows in-frame clones only, minus some. There are 250,000 to 400,000 clones in the sample; roughly 87% occur only once, and approximately 0.9% lies in the top ten. The sample consisted of PBMCs. These receptors came from a man younger than 40 in good health and CMV-seronegative.

The V gene is TRBV5-6, the J gene TRBJ1-1; tentative D call: TRBD1 (5 bases). Germline-derived CDR1 and CDR2 are SGHDT and YYEEEE. V lost 2 bases and J 5 bases, leaving 13 bases between the germline ends. The CDR3 consists of 14 residues. CDR3 sequence: CASSFGQGDTEAFF. The CDR3 DNA sequence: TGTGCCAGCAGCTTCGGGCAGGGCGATACTGAAGCTTTCTTT.

The chain is built from TRBV6-5 and TRBJ1-1, with TRBD1 matching over 7 bases. This CDR3 has 12 amino acids. Per germline, CDR1 MNHEY and CDR2 SVGAGI. After removal of 2 bases from V and 8 bases from J, the junction contained 2 bases not matched to a gene. The CDR3 bases are TGTGCCAGCAGTTACCAGGGGGTAGAAGCTTTCTTT. It translates to CASSYQGVEAFF.

The chain is built from TRBV27 and TRBJ1-1; a weak D match, TRBD1 (6 bases). The germline gives CDR1 MNHEY, CDR2 SMNVEV (reference sequence). Trimming took off 6 bases at V and 0 bases at J, with 20 bases between the two ends. CDR3 length: 17 residues. This CDR3 is CASRSFSTGLLNTEAFF. DNA of the CDR3: TGTGCCAGCAGGTCTTTTTCGACAGGTTTATTGAACACTGAAGCTTTCTTT.

The chain recombines TRBV7-9 with TRBJ2-3, with 10 bases identical to TRBD1. Germline V gene lookup returns CDR1 SEHNR and CDR2 FQNEAQ (reference sequence). The length of the CDR3 is 15 residues. Unmatched junction bases numbered 10, after V lost 8 bases and J lost 5 bases. The CDR3 DNA is TGTGCCAGCGGACGGGACAGGGGTCACTTAGATACGCAGTATTTT. As protein: CASGRDRGHLDTQYF.

About this clone: Different DNA sequences within this sample yield the same CDR3. The chain links TRBV7-7 to TRBJ2-5; 7 nucleotides match TRBD2. This CDR3 comprises 14 residues. With V trimmed by 0 bases and J by 4 bases, 2 bases remained unmatched. Germline V gene lookup returns CDR1 SSHAT and CDR2 FNYEAQ (reference sequence). CDR3 in amino acids: CASSLAGGGETQYF. DNA for the CDR3: TGTGCCAGCAGCTTAGCCGGCGGGGGAGAGACCCAGTACTTC.

V and J are TRBV9 and TRBJ2-7; TRBD2 agrees at 12 bases. Germline V lookup: CDR1 SGDLS, CDR2 YYNGEE. The ends lost 4 bases at V and 3 bases at J; junction bases unmatched: 5. The CDR3 is made up of 15 amino acids. CDR3 in DNA: TGTGCCAGCAGCAAACTAGCGGGGGGTAGCTACGAGCAGTACTTC. Residues: CASSKLAGGSYEQYF.

The J gene is TRBJ1-1, the V gene TRBV29-1; D might be TRBD1 (5 bases). CDR3 length equals 13 residues. Trimming removed 4 bases from V and 1 base from J, with 10 bases in between. Germline assignment: CDR1 SQVTM and CDR2 ANQGSEA. The CDR3 loop reads CSVGSDRNTEAFF. The CDR3 region has the DNA TGCAGCGTTGGGAGTGACAGGAACACTGAAGCTTTCTTT.

The chain is built from TRBV19 and TRBJ1-4; 7 bases match TRBD1. Germline V lookup: CDR1 LNHDA, CDR2 SQIVND (reference sequence). Losses at the gene ends were 8 bases for V and 7 bases for J; bases not matched to a gene: 4. The CDR3 sequence is 12 residues long. The CDR3 protein is CASRDSSEKLFF. In DNA, the CDR3 is TGTGCCAGTCGGGACAGCAGTGAAAAACTGTTTTTT.

The chain is built from TRBV19 and TRBJ1-2, with TRBD1 identical over 12 bases. V shed 5 bases, J shed 7 bases, and the junction held 8 bases outside the gene matches. Germline CDR1 and CDR2: LNHDA and SQIVND (reference sequence). This CDR3 contains 15 residues. The CDR3 sequence: CASSSTGTGGRGYTF. Here the CDR3 DNA reads TGTGCCAGTAGTTCTACCGGGACAGGGGGCCGTGGCTACACCTTC.

The chain carries TRBV5-6 and TRBJ2-7, with 8 bases aligning to TRBD1. CDR3 size: 14 residues. Trimming took 4 bases from V and 3 from J; bases not matched to a gene: 6. The V gene's germline CDR1 is SGHDT and CDR2 YYEEEE. CDR3 protein: CASSRRGLLYEQYF. The CDR3 DNA reads as TGTGCCAGCAGCCGCAGGGGGCTTCTCTACGAGCAGTACTTC.

The sample holds one count of this clone. V and J are TRBV11-2 and TRBJ2-2, with D unclear. Trimming removed 2 bases from V and 3 bases from J, with 7 bases in between. CDR3 length: 14 amino acids. Germline values: CDR1 SGHAT, CDR2 FQNNGV. The CDR3 DNA reads TGTGCCAGCAGCTTACATCAGGACACCGGGGAGCTGTTTTTT. Encoded protein: CASSLHQDTGELFF.

The chain has TRBV5-6 and TRBJ1-5; 9 positions match TRBD1. After removal of 3 bases from V and 2 bases from J, the junction contained 6 bases not matched to a gene. Germline loops: CDR1 SGHDT, CDR2 YYEEEE. The CDR3 is 16 residues long. This chain's CDR3 is CASSSTGGSRNQPQHF. CDR3 nucleotide sequence: TGTGCCAGCAGCTCCACAGGGGGCTCGCGCAATCAGCCCCAGCATTTT.

The chain is built from TRBV9 and TRBJ1-6; 7 bases match TRBD1. V trimming: 0 bases; J trimming: 9 bases; junction bases outside the gene matches: 6. The CDR3 runs to 15 residues. Germline V gives CDR1 SGDLS, CDR2 YYNGEE. CDR3 in DNA: TGTGCCAGCAGCGTAGGGACAGGTTTACGTTCACCCCTCCACTTT. Its translation is CASSVGTGLRSPLHF.

This chain links TRBV5-1 with TRBJ1-4; D not certain. Trimming removed 0 bases from V and 7 bases from J, with 16 bases in between. Germline V gene data show CDR1 as SGHRS and CDR2 as YFSETQ. This CDR3 spans 16 amino acids. Written as DNA, the CDR3 is TGCGCCAGCAGCTTGGGGGCCACGGAGGAGTTTGAAAAACTGTTTTTT. This translates into CASSLGATEEFEKLFF.

The rearrangement uses TRBV7-8 and TRBJ1-1; a possible D gene is TRBD1 (5 bases). The V and J ends lost 1 base and 1 base respectively, with 10 bases between them. Per the germline V gene, CDR1 is SGHVS and CDR2 is FQNEAQ. This CDR3 has 15 residues. The CDR3 nucleotides are TGTGCCAGCAGCTTAGGGGGACTGACGAACACTGAAGCTTTCTTT. This sequence encodes CASSLGGLTNTEAFF.

The gene calls are TRBV5-6 and TRBJ1-2; tentative D call: TRBD1 (5 bases). The V end was cut by 1 base, the J end by 4 bases, with 14 bases between. Germline V gives CDR1 SGHDT, CDR2 YYEEEE. The CDR3 is made up of 15 amino acids. The CDR3 region is CASSLNDRGGYGYTF. Written as DNA, the CDR3 is TGTGCCAGCAGCTTGAATGATAGGGGCGGCTATGGCTACACCTTC. Based on the CDR3 plus reference TRBV5-6 and TRBJ1-2, the full variable domain is DAGVTQSPTHLIKTRGQQVTLRCSPKSGHDTVSWYQQALGQGPQFIFQYYEEEERQRGNFPDRFSGHQFPNYSSELNVNALLLGDSALYLCASSLNDRGGYGYTFGSGTRLTVV.

This chain links TRBV25-1 with TRBJ2-7; the D gene is possibly TRBD2 (6 bases). Germline V lookup: CDR1 MGHDK, CDR2 SYGVNS. The CDR3 is made up of 16 amino acids. Trimming removed 3 bases at V and 0 bases at J, with 15 bases between. CDR3 in DNA: TGTGCCAGCAGTGAGGGAACACTAGCCCTCTCCTACGAGCAGTACTTC. It codes for CASSEGTLALSYEQYF.

V usage is TRBV9 and J usage is TRBJ2-7, with a tentative D call TRBD1 (6 bases). This CDR3 is built from 12 residues. Germline lookup yields CDR1 SGDLS and CDR2 YYNGEE. V dropped 8 bases and J dropped 5 bases, with 14 bases sitting between them. The CDR3, as DNA: TGTGCCAGGGCCGGGACAAATCACGAGCAGTACTTC. Protein product: CARAGTNHEQYF.

This clone was seen just once. The chain is built from TRBV10-1 and TRBJ2-1, with D perhaps TRBD1 (5 bases). Germline V CDR1 and CDR2: WNHNN, SYGVQD (reference sequence). The CDR3 length is 15 residues. The ends were cut back, 3 bases at V and 3 bases at J, with 12 bases in the middle. This chain's CDR3 is CASSESTDSYNEQFF. The CDR3 DNA is TGCGCCAGCAGTGAATCCACTGACAGCTACAATGAGCAGTTCTTC.

This rearrangement joins TRBV5-1 to TRBJ1-1; tentative D call: TRBD1 (5 bases). V lost 4 bases, J lost 8 bases, and 18 bases lay in between. CDR3 length equals 14 residues. From germline, CDR1 is SGHRS and CDR2 YFSETQ. The CDR3 region is CASSPPGTALEAFF. The DNA for the CDR3 is TGCGCCAGCAGCCCGCCGGGGACTGCGTTAGAAGCTTTCTTT. The whole variable domain, filled in from reference TRBV5-1 and TRBJ1-1, reads KAGVTQTPRYLIKTRGQQVTLSCSPISGHRSVSWYQQTPGQGLQFLFEYFSETQRNKGNFPGRFSGRQFSNSRSEMNVSTLELGDSALYLCASSPPGTALEAFFGQGTRLTVV.

V is TRBV19 and J is TRBJ2-7; maybe TRBD2 (6 bases). Germline V gene lookup returns CDR1 LNHDA and CDR2 SQIVND (reference sequence). Trimming took 7 bases from V and 3 from J, leaving 19 bases between them. The CDR3 sequence is 15 residues long. CDR3 sequence: CASTQTGGLGYEQYF. CDR3 coding DNA: TGTGCCAGTACCCAAACCGGGGGTCTAGGCTACGAGCAGTACTTC.

The chain has TRBV6-4 and TRBJ1-1, with 11 bases lining up with TRBD1. CDR1 MRHNA and CDR2 SNTAGT come from the germline V gene. CDR3 length: 15 amino acids. J gave up 7 bases and V 5 bases, and 9 bases lay outside the gene matches. This CDR3 is CASSISRDRGSEAFF. CDR3 DNA: TGTGCCAGCAGTATTAGTAGGGACAGGGGGAGTGAAGCTTTCTTT.

The V call is TRBV30, the J call TRBJ1-1, with 9 bases fitting TRBD1. Trimming took 0 bases from V and 4 from J; bases not matched to a gene: 0. CDR1 is GTSNPN, CDR2 SVGIG, per germline (reference sequence). This CDR3 is 13 amino acids long. CDR3 loop: CAWSVQGATEAFF. The CDR3 DNA follows: TGTGCCTGGAGTGTACAGGGGGCCACTGAAGCTTTCTTT.

The rearrangement joins TRBV7-8 to TRBJ2-1; tentative D call: TRBD1 (6 bases). This CDR3 contains 13 residues. Germline V gene lookup returns CDR1 SGHVS and CDR2 FQNEAQ. Trimming stripped 7 bases from V and 4 bases from J, with 11 bases between. As DNA, the CDR3 is TGTGCCAGCACCCAGGGGATTTACAATGAGCAGTTCTTC. It specifies CASTQGIYNEQFF. The complete variable domain, with remaining parts taken from reference TRBV7-8 and TRBJ2-1, reads GAGVSQSPRYKVAKRGQDVALRCDPISGHVSLFWYQQALGQGPEFLTYFQNEAQLDKSGLPSDRFFAERPEGSVSTLKIQRTQQEDSAVYLCASTQGIYNEQFFGPGTRLTVL.

The rearrangement joins TRBV19 to TRBJ1-5; TRBD1 matches 7 bases. Germline lookup yields CDR1 LNHDA and CDR2 SQIVND (reference sequence). With 6 bases clipped from V and 3 bases from J, the junction kept 8 bases outside the gene matches. The CDR3 extends over 15 amino acids. CDR3 protein: CASSTRTGFNQPQHF. CDR3 DNA sequence: TGTGCCAGTAGCACCAGGACAGGCTTCAATCAGCCCCAGCATTTT. Using reference TRBV19 and TRBJ1-5 for the parts outside the CDR3, the full variable domain is DGGITQSPKYLFRKEGQNVTLSCEQNLNHDAMYWYRQDPGQGLRLIYYSQIVNDFQKGDIAEGYSVSREKKESFPLTVTSAQKNPTAFYLCASSTRTGFNQPQHFGDGTRLSIL.

The V call is TRBV7-2, the J call TRBJ1-1; D is perhaps TRBD1 (5 bases). Per germline, CDR1 SGHTA and CDR2 FQGNSA. Between the trimmed V and J ends, which lost 5 bases and 6 bases, there was a span of 13 bases. This CDR3 has 13 amino acids. CDR3 sequence reads: CASSRRVNAEAFF. The CDR3 DNA reads TGTGCCAGCAGCCGCAGGGTAAACGCTGAAGCTTTCTTT.

This chain uses TRBV5-6 with TRBJ1-1, with D perhaps TRBD1 (6 bases). The V gene lost 3 bases and the J gene lost 5 bases, with 11 bases spanning the gap. This CDR3 comprises 13 residues. CDR1 is SGHDT, CDR2 YYEEEE, per germline. CDR3 nucleotide sequence: TGTGCCAGCAGCTCAACAGGGTCGACTGAAGCTTTCTTT. It yields the protein CASSSTGSTEAFF.

This clone is a singleton in its sample. CDR3 sequence: CAISGGDSVNQPQHF. The CDR3 DNA reads as TGTGCCATCAGCGGTGGGGACAGCGTTAATCAGCCCCAGCATTTT. The rearrangement links TRBV10-3 to TRBJ1-5; 7 bases are a match to TRBD1. V was pared by 6 bases and J by 4 bases, with 9 bases of the junction left unmatched. The CDR3 spans 15 residues. Germline loops: CDR1 ENHRY, CDR2 SYGVKD.

The V call is TRBV19, the J call TRBJ1-2; TRBD1 aligns across 7 bases. There are 14 residues in the CDR3. Germline V gene data show CDR1 as LNHDA and CDR2 as SQIVND (reference sequence). With V trimmed by 3 bases and J by 2 bases, 3 bases remained unmatched. CDR3 loop: CASSMLGGNYGYTF. The CDR3 bases are TGTGCCAGTAGTATGTTAGGGGGCAACTATGGCTACACCTTC.

In DNA, the CDR3 is TGTGCCAGCCAGAGAACGGGGACAGATACGCAGTATTTT. The encoded protein is CASQRTGTDTQYF. This sequence joins TRBV28 and TRBJ2-3; tentatively, D is TRBD2 (5 bases). Germline values: CDR1 MDHEN, CDR2 SYDVKM. The CDR3 consists of 13 residues. V lost 8 bases and J 3 bases, leaving 12 bases between the germline ends.

This clone has more than one count but fewer than ten. J is TRBJ1-2 and V is TRBV27; 12 bases map to TRBD1. Trimming cost V 5 bases and J 2 bases; bases outside gene matches: 3. Germline V lookup: CDR1 MNHEY, CDR2 SMNVEV (reference sequence). The CDR3 consists of 15 residues. The CDR3 loop is CASSPGQGANYGYTF. CDR3 nucleotides: TGTGCCAGCAGTCCGGGACAGGGGGCCAACTATGGCTACACCTTC.